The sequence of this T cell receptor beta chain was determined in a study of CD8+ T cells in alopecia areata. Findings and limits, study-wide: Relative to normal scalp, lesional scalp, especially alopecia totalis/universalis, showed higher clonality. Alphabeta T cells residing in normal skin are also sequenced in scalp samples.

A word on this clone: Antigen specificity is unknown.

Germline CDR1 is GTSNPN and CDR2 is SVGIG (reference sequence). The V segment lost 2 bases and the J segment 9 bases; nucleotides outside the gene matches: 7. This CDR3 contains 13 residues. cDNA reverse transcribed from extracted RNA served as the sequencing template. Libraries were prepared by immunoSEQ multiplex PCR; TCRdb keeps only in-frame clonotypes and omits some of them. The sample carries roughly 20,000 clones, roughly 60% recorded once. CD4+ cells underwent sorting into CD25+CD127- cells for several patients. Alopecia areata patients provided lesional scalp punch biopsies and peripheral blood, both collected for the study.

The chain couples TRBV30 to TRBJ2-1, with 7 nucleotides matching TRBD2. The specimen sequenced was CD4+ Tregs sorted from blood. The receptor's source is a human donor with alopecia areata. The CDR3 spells CAWSFTSAGEQFF. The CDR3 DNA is TGTGCCTGGAGTTTCACTAGCGCGGGTGAGCAGTTCTTC.